The present TCR beta chain was sequenced within a study of blood T cell repertoires in COVID-19. About the study: COVID-19 samples, acute and convalescent, were from the United States, Italy and Spain.

Per the study methods: Using reference gene primer amplification, nucleated cell counts were estimated. Some clones are missing from TCRdb's copy, which holds only in-frame ones; the method was immunoSEQ multiplex PCR. V, J and clone size are taken as reported in that table, and D and trimming were inferred from the DNA itself. The data contain roughly 53,000 clones, approximately 81% of them seen just once; the ten biggest clones take up roughly 2.7%. Sequenced sample: peripheral blood. The clonotype was recovered from a man in his fifties or sixties with acute or convalescent COVID-19.

This chain's CDR3 is CASSFQGTNEKLFF. The CDR3 DNA reads TGTGCCAGCAGTTTTCAGGGAACAAATGAAAAACTGTTTTTT. This chain uses TRBV27 with TRBJ1-4, with TRBD1 as a possible D gene (5 bases). The CDR3 sequence is 14 residues long. The germline V gene has CDR1 MNHEY and CDR2 SMNVEV (reference sequence). The V end lost 3 bases, the J end lost 5 bases, and 10 bases lay between the germline ends.